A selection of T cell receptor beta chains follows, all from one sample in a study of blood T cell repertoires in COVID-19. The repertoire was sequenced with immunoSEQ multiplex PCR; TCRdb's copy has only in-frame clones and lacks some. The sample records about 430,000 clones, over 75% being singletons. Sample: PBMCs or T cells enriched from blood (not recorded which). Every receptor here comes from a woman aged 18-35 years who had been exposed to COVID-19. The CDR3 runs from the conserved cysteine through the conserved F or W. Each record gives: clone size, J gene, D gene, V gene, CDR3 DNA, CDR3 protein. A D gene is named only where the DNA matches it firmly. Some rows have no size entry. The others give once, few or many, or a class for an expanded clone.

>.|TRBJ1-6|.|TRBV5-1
TGCGCCAGCAGCGACAGTAATTCACCCCTCCACTTT
CASSDSNSPLHF
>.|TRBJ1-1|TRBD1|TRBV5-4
TGTGCCAGCCAGGAGGGGGCGGTTGGGACTGAAGCTTTCTTT
CASQEGAVGTEAFF
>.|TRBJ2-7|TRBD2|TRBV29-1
TGCAGCGTTGCTGGACTAGCGGGAGCGTACGAGCAGTACTTC
CSVAGLAGAYEQYF
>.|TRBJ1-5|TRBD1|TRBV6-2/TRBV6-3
TGTGCCAGCAGCCATCCTGGGACAGCTGGTAGCAATCAGCCCCAGCATTTT
CASSHPGTAGSNQPQHF
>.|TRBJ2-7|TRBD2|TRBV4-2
TGTGCCAGCAGCCTAGCGGGGTTTTACGAGCAGTACTTC
CASSLAGFYEQYF
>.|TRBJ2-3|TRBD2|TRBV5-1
TGCGCCAGCAGCTTGGGCCGTCGCCGGGGGGAAACAGATACGCAGTATTTT
CASSLGRRRGETDTQYF
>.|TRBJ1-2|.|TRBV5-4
TGTGCCAGCAGCTCGGGGGGGCCCCTAACTGGCTACACCTTC
CASSSGGPLTGYTF
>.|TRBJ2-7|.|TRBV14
TGTGCCAGCAGCCAAGTAGCAGGGATGGGCGAGCAGTACTTC
CASSQVAGMGEQYF
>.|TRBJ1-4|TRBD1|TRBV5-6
TGTGCCAGCAGCTTGCAGGGGGGACGGGAAAAACTGTTTTTT
CASSLQGGREKLFF
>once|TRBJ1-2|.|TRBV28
TGTGCCAGCAGTCCGACACCTACTAACTATGGCTACACCTTC
CASSPTPTNYGYTF
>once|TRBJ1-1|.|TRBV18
TGTGCCAGCTCACCGGAGGGTCCGGGGAACACTGAAGCTTTCTTT
CASSPEGPGNTEAFF
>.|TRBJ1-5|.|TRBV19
TGTGCCAGTAGTAGACAGCGACAGCCCCAGCATTTT
CASSRQRQPQHF
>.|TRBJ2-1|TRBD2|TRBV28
TGTGCCAGCAGTTTTTCAGCGGGAGGCTACAATGAGCAGTTCTTC
CASSFSAGGYNEQFF